This T cell receptor (beta chain) emerged from a study of shared clonotypes between healthy human individuals. The overall study: A donor's plate count was three for CD4 naive and three for CD4 memory; CD8 naive had two and CD8 memory one.

Selected positively for CCR7 and CD45RO-negative, naive CD8 cells excluded terminally differentiated effector memory CD45RA+ cells. This CDR3 contains 11 residues. Germline CDR1 MDHEN, CDR2 SYDVKM. V was cut by 6 bases and J by 4 bases, with 4 bases left in between. A note on this clone: Its target is not known. Other DNA sequences in this sample translate to the same CDR3.

Findings of the study overall: Non-shared clonotypes had lower generation probabilities than those shared by all four donors.

Repertoires were generated with immunoSEQ multiplex PCR, while TCRdb's copy carries only in-frame clones and drops some. The sample has about 680,000 clones, around 90% seen once. This TCR was recovered from a man aged 30 to 39 in good health. This chain uses TRBV28 with TRBJ1-5, with D unclear. The specimen sequenced was naive CD8+ T cells sorted from blood. In DNA form, the CDR3 reads TGTGCCAGCAGCCTGAATCAGCCCCAGCATTTT. Its translation is CASSLNQPQHF.